This T cell receptor beta chain originates from a study of blood T cells in healthy people across ages. The second PCR ran about 6 to 11 cycles with a sample-barcoded 5' primer and J-beta primers. Every sample returned 2.5 million or more CDR3-containing paired-end reads. In TCRdb, the 5' RACE reads were re-called with MiXCR into one record per CDR3 protein. The sample contains 1.5 million to 2 million distinct CDR3 sequences, 28% of which appear only once. Findings and caveats of the study: With unsorted PBMCs, a conclusive comparison of naive versus antigen-experienced cells was not possible. Getting older went along with TCR beta diversity per million T cells dropping roughly linearly. A strong correlation was found between TCR beta diversity and the percentage of naive T cells.

This clonotype was observed a handful of times. What it binds is not known. CDR1 is SGHRS, CDR2 YFSETQ, per germline. This CDR3 contains 13 residues. The V and J ends lost 3 bases and 2 bases respectively, with 7 bases between them. Material: blood. The V gene is TRBV5-1, the J gene TRBJ2-3; a weak D match, TRBD1 (6 bases). This receptor was obtained from a woman aged 25 to 39 in good health. The CDR3 here is CASSWGHTDTQYF. CDR3 DNA sequence: TGCGCCAGCAGCTGGGGACACACAGATACGCAGTATTTT.